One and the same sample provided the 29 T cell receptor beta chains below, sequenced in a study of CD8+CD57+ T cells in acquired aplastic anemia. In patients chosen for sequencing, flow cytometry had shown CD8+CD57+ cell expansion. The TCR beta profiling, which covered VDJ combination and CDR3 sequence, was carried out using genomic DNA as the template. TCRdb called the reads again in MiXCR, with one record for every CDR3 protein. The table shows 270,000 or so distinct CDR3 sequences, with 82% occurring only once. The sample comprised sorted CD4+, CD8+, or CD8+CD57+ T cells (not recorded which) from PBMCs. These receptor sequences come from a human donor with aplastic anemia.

The CDR3 region has the DNA TGTGCCAGCAGGAACGGGGGCACGGGAGGTGAGCAGTTCTTC. Protein product: CASRNGGTGGEQFF. The chain recombines TRBV2 with TRBJ2-1, with D perhaps matching TRBD2 (7 bases). V was pared by 6 bases and J by 9 bases, with 18 bases between. In germline, CDR1 is SNHLY, CDR2 FYNNEI. The CDR3 runs 14 residues.

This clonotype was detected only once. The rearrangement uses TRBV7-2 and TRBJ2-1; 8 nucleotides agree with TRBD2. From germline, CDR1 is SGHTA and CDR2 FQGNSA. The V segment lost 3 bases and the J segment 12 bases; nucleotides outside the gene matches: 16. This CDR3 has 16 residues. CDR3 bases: TGTGCCAGCAGCTTTCATCCAGGCGGGGGGAGCGATGCGCAGTTCTTC. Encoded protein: CASSFHPGGGSDAQFF.

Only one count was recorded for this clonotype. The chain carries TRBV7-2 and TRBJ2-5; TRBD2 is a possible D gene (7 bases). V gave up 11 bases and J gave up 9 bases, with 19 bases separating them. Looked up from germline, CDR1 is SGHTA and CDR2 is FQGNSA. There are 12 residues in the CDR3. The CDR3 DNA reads TGTGCCGTTCTTCGGGGGGCGGTGCCCCAGTACTTC. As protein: CAVLRGAVPQYF.

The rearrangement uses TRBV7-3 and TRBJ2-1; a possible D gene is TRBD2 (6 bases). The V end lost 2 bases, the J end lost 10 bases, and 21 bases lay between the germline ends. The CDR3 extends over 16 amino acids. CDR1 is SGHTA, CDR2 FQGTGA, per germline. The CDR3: CASSLSGGGEDEEQFF. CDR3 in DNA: TGTGCCAGCAGCTTATCAGGCGGCGGGGAAGATGAAGAGCAGTTCTTC.

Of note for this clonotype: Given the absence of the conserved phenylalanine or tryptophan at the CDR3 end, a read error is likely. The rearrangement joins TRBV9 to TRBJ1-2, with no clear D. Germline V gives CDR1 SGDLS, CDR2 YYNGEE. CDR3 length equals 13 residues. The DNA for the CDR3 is TGTGCCAGCAGGTCTTCGACGGACTATCGCTACACCGTC. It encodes CASRSSTDYRYTV.

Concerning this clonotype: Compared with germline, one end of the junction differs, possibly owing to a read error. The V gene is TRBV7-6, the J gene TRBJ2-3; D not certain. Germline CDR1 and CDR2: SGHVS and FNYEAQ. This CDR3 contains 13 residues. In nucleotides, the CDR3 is TGTGCCAGCGGGGTCGGTGGCACAAATTCGCCCCTTTTT. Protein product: CASGVGGTNSPLF.

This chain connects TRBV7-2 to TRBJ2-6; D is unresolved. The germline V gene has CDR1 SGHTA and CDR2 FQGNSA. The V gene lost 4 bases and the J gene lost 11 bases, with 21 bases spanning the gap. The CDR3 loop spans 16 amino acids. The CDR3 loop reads CASSSPRAAGADVLTF. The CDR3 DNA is TGTGCCAGCAGCTCCCCCCGGGCCGCTGGCGCGGACGTCCTGACTTTC.

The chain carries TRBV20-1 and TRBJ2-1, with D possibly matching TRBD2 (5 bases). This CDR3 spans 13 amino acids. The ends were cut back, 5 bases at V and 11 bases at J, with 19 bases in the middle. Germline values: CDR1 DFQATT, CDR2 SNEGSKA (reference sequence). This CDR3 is CSAFASRTMKQFF. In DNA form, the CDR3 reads TGCAGTGCTTTCGCTAGCAGAACTATGAAGCAGTTCTTC.

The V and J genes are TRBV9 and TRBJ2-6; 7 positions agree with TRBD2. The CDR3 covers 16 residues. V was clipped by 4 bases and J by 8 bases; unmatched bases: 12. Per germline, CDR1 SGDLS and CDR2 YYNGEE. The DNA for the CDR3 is TGTGCCAGCAGCTTAGCGGGTAGCACCCAGTCCAACGTCCTGACTTTC. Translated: CASSLAGSTQSNVLTF.

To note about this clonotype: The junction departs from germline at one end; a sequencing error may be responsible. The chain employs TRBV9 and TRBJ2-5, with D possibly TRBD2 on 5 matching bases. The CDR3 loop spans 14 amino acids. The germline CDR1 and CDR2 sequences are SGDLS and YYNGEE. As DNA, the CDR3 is TGTGCCACCAGCAGAGGTAGCGAGCAAGAGACCTTGTACTTC. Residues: CATSRGSEQETLYF. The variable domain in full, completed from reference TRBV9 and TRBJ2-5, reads DSGVTQTPKHLITATGQRVTLRCSPRSGDLSVYWYQQSLDQGLQFLIQYYNGEERAKGNILERFSAQQFPDLHSELNLSSLELGDSALYFCATSRGSEQETLYFGPGTRLLVL.

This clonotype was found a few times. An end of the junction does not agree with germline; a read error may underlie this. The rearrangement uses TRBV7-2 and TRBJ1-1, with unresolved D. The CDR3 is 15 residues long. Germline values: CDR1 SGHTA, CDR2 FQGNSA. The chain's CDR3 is CASSLDLSPNTEAFF. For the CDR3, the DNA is TGTGCCAGCAGCTTAGATCTGAGTCCCAACACTGAGGCTTTCTTT. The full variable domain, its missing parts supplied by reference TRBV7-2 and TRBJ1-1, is GAGVSQSPSNKVTEKGKDVELRCDPISGHTALYWYRQSLGQGLEFLIYFQGNSAPDKSGLPSDRFSAERTGGSVSTLTIQRTQQEDSAVYLCASSLDLSPNTEAFFGQGTRLTVV.

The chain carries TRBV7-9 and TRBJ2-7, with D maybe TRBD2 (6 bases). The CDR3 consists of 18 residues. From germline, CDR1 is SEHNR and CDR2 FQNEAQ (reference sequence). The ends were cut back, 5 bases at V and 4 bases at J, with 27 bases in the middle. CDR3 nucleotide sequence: TGTGCCAGCAGCGCACTAGCAGAGACCCAGTACCTCGGGTACGAGCAGTACGTC. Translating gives CASSALAETQYLGYEQYV.

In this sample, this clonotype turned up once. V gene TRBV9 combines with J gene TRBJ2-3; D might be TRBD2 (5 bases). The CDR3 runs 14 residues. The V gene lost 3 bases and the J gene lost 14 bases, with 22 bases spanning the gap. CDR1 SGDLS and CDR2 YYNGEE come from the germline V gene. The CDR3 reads CASSGAGGPGTTYF. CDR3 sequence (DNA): TGTGCCAGCAGCGGAGCTGGAGGACCCGGCACGACGTATTTT.

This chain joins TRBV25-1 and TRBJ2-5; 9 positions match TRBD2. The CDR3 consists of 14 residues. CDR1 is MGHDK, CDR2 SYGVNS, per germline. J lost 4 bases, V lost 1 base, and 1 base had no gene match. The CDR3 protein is CASSESLAGETQYF. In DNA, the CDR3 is TGTGCCAGCAGTGAATCACTAGCGGGAGAGACCCAGTACTTC.

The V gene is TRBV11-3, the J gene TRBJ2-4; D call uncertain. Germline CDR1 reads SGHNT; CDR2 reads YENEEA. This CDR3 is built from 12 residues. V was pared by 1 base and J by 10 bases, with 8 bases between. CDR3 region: CASSLAVKIQYF. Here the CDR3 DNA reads TGTGCCAGCAGCTTAGCTGTGAAAATTCAGTACTTC.

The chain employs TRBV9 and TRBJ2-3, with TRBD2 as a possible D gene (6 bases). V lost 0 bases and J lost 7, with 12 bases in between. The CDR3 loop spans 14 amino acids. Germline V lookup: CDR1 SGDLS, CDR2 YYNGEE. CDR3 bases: TGTGCCAGCAGCGTAGAGGGAGGTCCCTATACGCAGTATTTT. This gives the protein CASSVEGGPYTQYF.

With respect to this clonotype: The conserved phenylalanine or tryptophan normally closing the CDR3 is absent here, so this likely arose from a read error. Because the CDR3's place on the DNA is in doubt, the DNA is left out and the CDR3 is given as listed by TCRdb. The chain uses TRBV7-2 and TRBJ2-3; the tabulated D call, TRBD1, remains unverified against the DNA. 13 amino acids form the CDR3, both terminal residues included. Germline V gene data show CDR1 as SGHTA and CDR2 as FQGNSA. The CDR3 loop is CASVPREGATDPV.

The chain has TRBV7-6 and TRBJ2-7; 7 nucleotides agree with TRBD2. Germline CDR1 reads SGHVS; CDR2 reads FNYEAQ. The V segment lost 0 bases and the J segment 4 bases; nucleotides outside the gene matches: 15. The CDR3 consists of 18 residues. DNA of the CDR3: TGTGCCAGCAGCTTAGCGCCCCTAGCGGCTAAGATTCAGTACGAGCAGTACGTC. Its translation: CASSLAPLAAKIQYEQYV.

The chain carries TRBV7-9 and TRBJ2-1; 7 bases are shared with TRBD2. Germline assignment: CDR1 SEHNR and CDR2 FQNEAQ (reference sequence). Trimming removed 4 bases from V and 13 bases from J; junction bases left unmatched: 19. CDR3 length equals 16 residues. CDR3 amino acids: CASSWTSGRGNENQFF. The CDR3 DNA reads TGTGCCAGCAGCTGGACAAGCGGGCGGGGGAACGAGAACCAGTTCTTC.

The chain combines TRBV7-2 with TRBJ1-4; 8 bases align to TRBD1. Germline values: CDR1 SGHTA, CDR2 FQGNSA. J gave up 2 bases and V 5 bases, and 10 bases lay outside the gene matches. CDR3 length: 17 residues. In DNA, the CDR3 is TGTGCCAGCAGCCAGACAGGGGTTGGTGCGACTAATGAAAAACTGTTTTTT. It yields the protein CASSQTGVGATNEKLFF.

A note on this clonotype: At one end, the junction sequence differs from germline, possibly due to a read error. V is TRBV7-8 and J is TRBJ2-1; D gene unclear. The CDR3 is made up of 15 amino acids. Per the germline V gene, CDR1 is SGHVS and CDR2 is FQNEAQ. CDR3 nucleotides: TGTGCCAGTAGCATATCGGGCGGTCCCTACACTGAGCAGTTCTTC. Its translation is CASSISGGPYTEQFF.

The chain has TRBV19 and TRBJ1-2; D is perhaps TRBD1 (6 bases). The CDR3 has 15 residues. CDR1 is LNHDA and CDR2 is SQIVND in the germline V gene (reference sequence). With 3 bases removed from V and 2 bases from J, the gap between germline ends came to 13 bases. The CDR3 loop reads CASSMGGNVNYGYTF. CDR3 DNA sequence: TGTGCCAGTAGTATGGGGGGCAATGTGAACTATGGCTACACCTTC.

Here the CDR3 reads CASSPDLGTNYTF. DNA of the CDR3: TGCGCCAGCAGCCCAGACCTAGGAACCAACTACACCTTC. The chain has TRBV5-1 and TRBJ1-2; D unresolved. Trimming pared 4 bases from V and 10 bases from J, leaving 17 bases between. In germline, CDR1 is SGHRS, CDR2 YFSETQ. The CDR3 sequence is 13 residues long.

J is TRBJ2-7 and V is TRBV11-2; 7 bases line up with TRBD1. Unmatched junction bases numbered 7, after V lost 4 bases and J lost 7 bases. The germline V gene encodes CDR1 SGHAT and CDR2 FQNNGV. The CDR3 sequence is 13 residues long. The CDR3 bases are TGTGCCAGCAGCTCAGACAGGGTAGGAGAGCAGTACTTC. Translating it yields CASSSDRVGEQYF.

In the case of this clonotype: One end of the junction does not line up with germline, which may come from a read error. The CDR3 nucleotides read TGTGCCAGCCGTTTGGCTCCGCCCCCGAGCACAGATACGCAGTGTTTT. It specifies CASRLAPPPSTDTQCF. The J gene is TRBJ2-3, the V gene TRBV28, with D uncertain. This CDR3 has 16 amino acids. Germline V CDR1 and CDR2: MDHEN, SYDVKM.

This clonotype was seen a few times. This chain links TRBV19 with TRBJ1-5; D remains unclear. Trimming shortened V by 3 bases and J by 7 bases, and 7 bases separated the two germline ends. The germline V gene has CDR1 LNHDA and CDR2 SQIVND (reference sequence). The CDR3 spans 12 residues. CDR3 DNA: TGTGCCAGTAGTATCGTGGGGCAGCCCCAGCATTTT. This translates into CASSIVGQPQHF.

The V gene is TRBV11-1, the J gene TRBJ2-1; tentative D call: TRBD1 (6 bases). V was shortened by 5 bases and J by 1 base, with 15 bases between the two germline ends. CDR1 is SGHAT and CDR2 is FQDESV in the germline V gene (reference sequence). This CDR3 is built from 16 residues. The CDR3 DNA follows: TGTGCCAGCAGCCCCGGACAGAGCGGATCCTACAATGAGCAGTTCTTC. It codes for CASSPGQSGSYNEQFF.

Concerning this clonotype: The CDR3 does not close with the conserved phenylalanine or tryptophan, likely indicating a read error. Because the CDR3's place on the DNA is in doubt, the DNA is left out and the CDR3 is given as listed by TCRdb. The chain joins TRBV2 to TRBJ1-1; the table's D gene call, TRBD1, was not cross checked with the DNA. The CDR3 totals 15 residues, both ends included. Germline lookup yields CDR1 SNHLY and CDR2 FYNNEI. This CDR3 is CASSLDLTGKPEVFS.

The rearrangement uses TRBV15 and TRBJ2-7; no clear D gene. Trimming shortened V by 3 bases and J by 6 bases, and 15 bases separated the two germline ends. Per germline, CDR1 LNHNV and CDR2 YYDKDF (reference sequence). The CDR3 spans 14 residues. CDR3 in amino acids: CATSRGNQGGEQYF. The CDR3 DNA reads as TGTGCCACCAGCAGGGGCAATCAAGGTGGCGAGCAGTACTTC.